The clone carrying this TCR beta chain has just a few counts. This record belongs to a study of blood T cell repertoires in COVID-19. The wider study: COVID-19 samples from acute and convalescent phases originated in the United States, Italy and Spain. T cells, B-cell-depleted T cells, or PBMCs supplied cDNA or gDNA.

Per the original methods: Amplification with reference gene primers provided the estimates of nucleated cell counts. Libraries were prepared by immunoSEQ multiplex PCR; TCRdb keeps only in-frame clonotypes and omits some of them. V, J and clone size are those of that table, while D and trimming were read from the DNA. The sample shows 30,000 to 45,000 clones, around 80% of them seen only once. CDR3 length: 13 residues. Germline loops: CDR1 SGHVS, CDR2 FQNEAQ. The ends were cut back, 8 bases at V and 2 bases at J, with 13 bases in the middle. V usage is TRBV7-8 and J usage is TRBJ2-7; maybe TRBD2 (7 bases). The specimen was peripheral blood. This sequence originates from a man in his sixties with acute or convalescent COVID-19. In DNA form, the CDR3 reads TGTGCCAGCGAGGGGGGGTTCGCCTACGAGCAGTACTTC. Its protein is CASEGGFAYEQYF.